These T cell receptor beta chains were read from a single sample in a study of blood T cell repertoires in COVID-19. Libraries were prepared by immunoSEQ multiplex PCR; TCRdb keeps only in-frame clonotypes and omits some of them. The sample lists roughly 200,000 clones, around 84% occurring once. The material sequenced was PBMCs or T cells enriched from blood (not recorded which). The receptors here all came from a man in his forties who had recovered from COVID-19. Both conserved end residues are trimmed from each CDR3.

CDR3 length	J gene	V gene	CDR3 protein
16	TRBJ2-1	TRBV4-1	ASSQVWGRKSSYNEQF
13	TRBJ1-4	TRBV7-9	ASSLTGSGNEKLF
12	TRBJ1-6	TRBV6-5	AISPTGIFSPLH
13	TRBJ2-2	TRBV5-1	ASRRHGQNTGELF
12	TRBJ2-7	TRBV7-3	ASSLGGPGNEQY
14	TRBJ1-3	TRBV18	ASSPPGQVSGNTIY
14	TRBJ2-5	TRBV11-2	ASSPIAGGPSKTQY
12	TRBJ1-5	TRBV2	ASSVAGHNQPQH
11	TRBJ2-2	TRBV12-3/TRBV12-4	ASSLRVVGELF
11	TRBJ2-1	TRBV6-4	ASSDSRGTGQF
13	TRBJ2-7	TRBV9	ASSVGGTTSYEQY
11	TRBJ1-1	TRBV24-1	ATSEGAWTEAF
12	TRBJ2-7	TRBV4-1	ASSPPGGTFEQY